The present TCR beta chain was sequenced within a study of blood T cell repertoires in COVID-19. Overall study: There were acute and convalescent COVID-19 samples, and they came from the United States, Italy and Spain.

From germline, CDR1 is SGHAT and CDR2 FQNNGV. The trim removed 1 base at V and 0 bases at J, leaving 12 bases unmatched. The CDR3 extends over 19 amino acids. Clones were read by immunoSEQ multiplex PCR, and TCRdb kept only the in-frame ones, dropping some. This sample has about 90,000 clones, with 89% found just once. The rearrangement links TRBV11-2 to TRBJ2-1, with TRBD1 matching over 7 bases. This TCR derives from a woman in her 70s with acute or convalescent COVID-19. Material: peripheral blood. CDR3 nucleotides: TGTGCCAGCAGCTTAGGATCGGGACAGACTCAGAGCTCCTACAATGAGCAGTTCTTC. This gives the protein CASSLGSGQTQSSYNEQFF.